The clone carrying this TCR beta chain showed up many times. Its specificity is unknown. This sample was included in a study of neurological immune-mediated disorders. The CDR3 is 15 residues long. CDR1 and CDR2 from the germline V gene are LGHNA and YNFKEQ. V dropped 0 bases and J dropped 3 bases, with 9 bases sitting between them. TCRdb re-analysed the 5' RACE reads in MiXCR, keeping a single row per CDR3 protein. The sample includes tens of thousands of distinct CDR3 sequences, 2% to 3% of them seen just once. Regarding the study as a whole: The phylogenetic placement of 18 of 34 multiple sclerosis patients' repertoires in one related-CDR3 cluster constitutes a possible signature.

Preparation of the unsorted libraries drew on 2 million PBMCs stored at -80 C. The chain couples TRBV4-2 to TRBJ1-5; D unresolved. Material for sequencing was PBMCs. This receptor was taken from a woman aged 45 to 65 with multiple sclerosis. The CDR3 region is CASSQEDRANQPQHF. Written as DNA, the CDR3 is TGTGCCAGCAGCCAAGAGGACCGGGCCAATCAGCCCCAGCATTTT.